The clone carrying this T cell receptor (beta chain) was recorded a few times. Its specificity is not known. Trimming cost V 11 bases and J 9 bases; bases outside gene matches: 12. This CDR3 spans 14 amino acids. Germline lookup yields CDR1 SNHLY and CDR2 FYNNEI. This sample was included in a study of T cell repertoires in cytomegalovirus infection. Findings and caveats of the study: Summed frequency of public TCR beta families distinguished CMV carriers with the relevant HLA.

TCRdb processed the reads anew with MiXCR; each CDR3 protein has one entry. The table has roughly 200,000 distinct CDR3 sequences, 17% seen once. The clonotype comes from a human donor in good health (CMV status not recorded). Some clones in this sample may be carry-over from other donors' samples. The chain recombines TRBV2 with TRBJ2-1, with TRBD2 matching 11 bases. The sample consisted of CD8+ T cells from PBMCs. This CDR3 reads CACSGGASVGEQFF. CDR3 sequence (DNA): TGTGCCTGTAGCGGGGGGGCATCGGTAGGTGAGCAGTTCTTC.